A selection of T cell receptor beta chains follows, all from one sample in a study of blood T cell repertoires in COVID-19. Data came from immunoSEQ multiplex PCR; TCRdb stores just in-frame clones and leaves some out. The sample records 35,000 to 45,000 clones, 75% to 90% being singletons. The sample comprised peripheral blood. The receptor set was obtained from a human donor in a cohort sampled during active COVID-19. Each CDR3 is given with its conserved first and last residue. D genes are given only for firm matches. Rows may omit the clone size; those that give it use once, few, many or a size class.

>NA|TRBV6-5|TRBJ2-7|TRBD1
TGTGCCAGCCGGGGACAGATCTACGAGCAGTACTTC
CASRGQIYEQYF
>NA|TRBV19|TRBJ2-7|NA
TGTGCCAGTAGTCCAAGCTCTACCGAGCAGTACTTC
CASSPSSTEQYF
>NA|TRBV7-9|TRBJ1-2|NA
TGTGCCAGCAGCTGGGGGGAAGGGAACTATGGCTACACCTTC
CASSWGEGNYGYTF
>NA|TRBV3-1/TRBV3-2|TRBJ2-6|TRBD1
TGTGCCAGCAGCCAGCCTCGGGACAGGTTGGCTGGGGCCAACGTCCTGACTTTC
CASSQPRDRLAGANVLTF
>NA|TRBV6-5|TRBJ1-2|NA
TGTGCCAGCAGTTACAAACAGCGGGTCTACACCTTC
CASSYKQRVYTF
>NA|TRBV5-1|TRBJ1-1|NA
TGCGCCAGCAGCTTGGAACAGGGTGCGAACACTGAAGCTTTCTTT
CASSLEQGANTEAFF
>once|TRBV5-1|TRBJ1-3|NA
TGCGCCAGCAGCTTGGCGGGTTATGGAAACACCATATATTTT
CASSLAGYGNTIYF
>NA|TRBV6-5|TRBJ1-6|NA
TGTGCCAGCGGGGGAGGCGAAGGGCCCCTCCACTTT
CASGGGEGPLHF
>NA|TRBV18|TRBJ2-2|NA
TGTGCCAGCTCACCAGTCTCCCTCGCGAACACCGGGGAGCTGTTTTTT
CASSPVSLANTGELFF
>few|TRBV10-1|TRBJ1-1|TRBD1
TGCGCCAGCAGCCCGACAGGGGTCACTGAAGCTTTCTTT
CASSPTGVTEAFF
>once|TRBV4-3|TRBJ1-1|TRBD1
TGCGCCAGCAGCCAAGATCGGGACAGGAACACTGAAGCTTTCTTT
CASSQDRDRNTEAFF
>NA|TRBV18|TRBJ1-1|TRBD1
TGTGCCAGCTCATTCGAGACAGGGGAGACTGAAGCTTTCTTT
CASSFETGETEAFF
>NA|TRBV6-1|TRBJ1-1|NA
TGTGCCAGCAGTGAATCGGCGTACCGAGGGGGAACTGAAGCTTTCTTT
CASSESAYRGGTEAFF
>NA|TRBV27|TRBJ1-2|TRBD1
TGTGCCAGCAGTTCGGACAGGGGAGGGGCTAACTATGGCTACACCTTC
CASSSDRGGANYGYTF
>NA|TRBV4-3|TRBJ2-7|NA
TGCGCCAGCAGCCAAGATCCCAGAAACTACGAGCAGTACTTC
CASSQDPRNYEQYF
>NA|TRBV12-3/TRBV12-4|TRBJ2-7|NA
TGTGCCAGCAGCTATTACCAGGGGGGGCAGTACTTC
CASSYYQGGQYF
>NA|TRBV19|TRBJ2-7|TRBD1
TGTGCCAGTAGTGGTAGGGACAGGGAATACGAGCAGTACTTC
CASSGRDREYEQYF
>NA|TRBV19|TRBJ1-5|NA
TGTGCCAGTAGTATAACTCTGGTTTCCCAGCCCCAGCATTTT
CASSITLVSQPQHF
>NA|TRBV19|TRBJ1-4|NA
TGTGCCAGTACCCCTTTGGGGGGGTCCCTTCCCGCAACTAATGAAAAACTGTTTTTT
CASTPLGGSLPATNEKLFF
>NA|TRBV11-2|TRBJ1-1|NA
TGTGCCAGCAGCTTAGGCGGGAACACTGAAGCTTTCTTT
CASSLGGNTEAFF
>once|TRBV19|TRBJ2-6|TRBD1
TGTGCCAGTAGTAACAGGGGGTCACTCTCTGGGGCCAACGTCCTGACTTTC
CASSNRGSLSGANVLTF
>NA|TRBV5-4|TRBJ1-1|NA
TGTGCCAGCAGCTTGGTCGAGCAGAACACTGAAGCTTTCTTT
CASSLVEQNTEAFF
>NA|TRBV7-6|TRBJ2-7|TRBD2
TGTGCCAGCAGCTCGCCGGGACTAGCGACCTACGAGCAGTACTTC
CASSSPGLATYEQYF
>NA|TRBV6-6|TRBJ1-1|NA
TGTGCCAGCACCCGGGGGGGGGTTAGGAACACTGAAGCTTTCTTT
CASTRGGVRNTEAFF
>once|TRBV27|TRBJ2-7|TRBD1
TGTGCCAGCAGAGGTTTGGAGGCAGGGGGTGGAGGGCAGTACTTC
CASRGLEAGGGGQYF
>NA|TRBV10-3|TRBJ1-1|NA
TGTGCCATCAGTGAGCAACACAGGGTCCACACTGAAGCTTTCTTT
CAISEQHRVHTEAFF
>NA|TRBV5-4|TRBJ1-2|NA
TGTGCCAGCACCTCGGTTGACTATGGCTACACCTTC
CASTSVDYGYTF
>few|TRBV18|TRBJ1-6|NA
TGTGCCAGCTCACCGATAGGGGATTCACCCCTCCACTTT
CASSPIGDSPLHF
>NA|TRBV19|TRBJ1-5|TRBD1
TGTGCCAGTACCACGGGACAGGGGGACAATCAGCCCCAGCATTTT
CASTTGQGDNQPQHF
>NA|TRBV6-5|TRBJ1-5|TRBD1
TGTGCCACCCTAGGGGGCGGGGTGATCAATCAGCCCCAGCATTTT
CATLGGGVINQPQHF
>NA|TRBV12-3/TRBV12-4|TRBJ2-2|TRBD1
TGTGCCAGCAGGACGACAGGGGCCGGGGAGCTGTTTTTT
CASRTTGAGELFF
>NA|TRBV7-6|TRBJ1-1|NA
TGTGCCAGCAGCTTAAGAGAACAGGCTGAAGCTTTCTTT
CASSLREQAEAFF
>NA|TRBV19|TRBJ1-5|NA
TGTGCCAGTAGTATTATAGGGGAAGAAAGCAATCAGCCCCAGCATTTT
CASSIIGEESNQPQHF
>NA|TRBV11-2|TRBJ1-3|NA
TGTGCCAGCAGCTTAGTAAGGGGTCTACAGAGCTCTGGAAACACCATATATTTT
CASSLVRGLQSSGNTIYF
>few|TRBV4-1|TRBJ1-5|NA
TGCGCCAGCAGCCCCGGGAGGGGGACGAGCAATCAGCCCCAGCATTTT
CASSPGRGTSNQPQHF
>NA|TRBV10-3|TRBJ1-2|NA
TGTGCCATCAGTGAGTCAAGAACACACTATGGCTACACCTTC
CAISESRTHYGYTF
>NA|TRBV11-2|TRBJ2-7|NA
TGTGCCAGCAGCCCCCTGGGATGGGGCGAACCCGACGAGCAGTACTTC
CASSPLGWGEPDEQYF
>NA|TRBV6-2/TRBV6-3|TRBJ1-1|TRBD1
TGTGCCAGCAGTTACACAGGGGGCGTGAACACTGAAGCTTTCTTT
CASSYTGGVNTEAFF
>NA|TRBV6-5|TRBJ2-7|NA
TGTGCCAGCAGTTACAAACAGGACTACGAGCAGTACTTC
CASSYKQDYEQYF
>NA|TRBV4-1|TRBJ2-7|NA
TGCGCCAGCAGCCCCGGGACTGTCTACTCCTACGAGCAGTACTTC
CASSPGTVYSYEQYF